The rows below give T cell receptor beta chains drawn from one sample of a study of metastatic and nonmetastatic thyroid tumors. TCRdb re-analyzed the PCR reads using MiXCR. The repertoire holds about 33,000 clones, with 10% to 11% as singletons. Sample: blood. All receptors come from a female donor with papillary thyroid cancer or a benign thyroid nodule (not recorded which). Some clones in this sample may be carry-over from other donors' samples. Both conserved end residues are part of each CDR3. Each record gives: J gene, D gene, clone size, V gene, CDR3 length, CDR3 protein, CDR3 DNA. A D gene is named only where the DNA matches it firmly. Some rows mark clone size as missing; the rest say once, few, many or name a class of expanded clone.

>TRBJ2-5|.|.|TRBV7-6|15
CASSLDSGIRETQYF
TGTGCCAGCAGCTTAGATTCGGGGATTAGGGAGACCCAATACTTC
>TRBJ1-2|.|few|TRBV6-2/TRBV6-3|15
CASWSRDGRNYGYTF
TGTGCCAGTTGGTCCCGGGACGGGCGAAACTATGGCTACACCTTC
>TRBJ1-4|.|many|TRBV7-9|14
CASSRGTENEKLFF
TGTGCCAGCAGCCGAGGGACGGAGAATGAAAAACTGTTTTTT
>TRBJ2-5|.|medium-sized|TRBV19|11
CASSILGTQYF
TGTGCCAGTAGTATCTTGGGAACCCAGTACTTC
>TRBJ1-6|.|few|TRBV12-5|19
CASGLYSRIPSSYNSPLHF
TGTGCTAGTGGTTTGTATTCCAGAATTCCGAGCTCCTATAATTCACCCCTCCACTTT
>TRBJ2-3|.|many|TRBV24-1|16
CATSDPSPGGTDTQYF
TGTGCCACCAGTGATCCTTCCCCTGGTGGCACAGATACGCAGTATTTT
>TRBJ2-3|.|many|TRBV7-6|16
CASSSLSLRSTDTQYF
TGTGCCAGCAGCTCATTGAGCCTAAGGAGCACAGATACGCAGTATTTT
>TRBJ1-1|.|many|TRBV28|16
CASKDRVGVMNTEAFF
TGTGCCAGCAAGGACCGTGTGGGGGTCATGAACACTGAAGCTTTCTTT
>TRBJ2-7|TRBD1|.|TRBV6-6|17
CASSYSIGTGLVREQYF
TGTGCCAGCAGTTACTCGATCGGGACAGGGCTGGTTCGCGAGCAGTACTTC
>TRBJ1-5|.|.|TRBV24-1|14
CETQSRDFNQPQHF
TGTGAAACACAGAGCCGGGACTTCAATCAGCCCCAGCATTTT
>TRBJ2-2|.|many|TRBV4-2|16
CASSHGGTLSTGELFF
TGTGCCAGCAGCCATGGCGGGACCCTGAGTACCGGGGAGCTGTTTTTT
>TRBJ2-5|.|many|TRBV14|12
CASSPERGAQYF
TGTGCCAGCAGCCCCGAAAGGGGGGCCCAGTACTTC
>TRBJ2-7|TRBD1|many|TRBV19|15
CASSSLGDRGREQYF
TGTGCCAGTAGTTCCCTGGGGGACAGGGGGCGCGAGCAGTACTTC